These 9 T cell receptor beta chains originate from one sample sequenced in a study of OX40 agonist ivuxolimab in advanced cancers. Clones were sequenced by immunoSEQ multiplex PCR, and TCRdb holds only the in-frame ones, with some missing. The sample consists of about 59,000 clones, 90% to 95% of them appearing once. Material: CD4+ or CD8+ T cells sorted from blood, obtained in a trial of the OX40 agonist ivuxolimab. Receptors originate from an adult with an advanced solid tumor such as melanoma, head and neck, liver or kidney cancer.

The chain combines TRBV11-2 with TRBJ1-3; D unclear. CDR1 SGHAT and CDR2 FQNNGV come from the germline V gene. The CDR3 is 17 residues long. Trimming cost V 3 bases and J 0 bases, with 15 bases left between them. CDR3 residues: CASSFRYRSSSGNTIYF. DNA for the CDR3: TGTGCCAGCAGCTTTAGGTATCGGAGTAGCTCTGGAAACACCATATATTTT.

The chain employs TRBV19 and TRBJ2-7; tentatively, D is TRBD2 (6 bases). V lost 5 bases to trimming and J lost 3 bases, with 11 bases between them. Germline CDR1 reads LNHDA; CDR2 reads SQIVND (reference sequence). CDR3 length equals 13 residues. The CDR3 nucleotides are TGTGCCAGTAGTCCGCGAGCGGGCTACGAGCAGTACTTC. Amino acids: CASSPRAGYEQYF.

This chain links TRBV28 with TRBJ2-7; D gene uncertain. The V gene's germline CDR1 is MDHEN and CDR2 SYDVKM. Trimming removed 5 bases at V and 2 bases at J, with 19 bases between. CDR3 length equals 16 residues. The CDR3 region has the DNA TGTGCCAGCAGTCGAGCTTTGCCACTTGGAGCCTACGAGCAGTACTTC. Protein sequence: CASSRALPLGAYEQYF.

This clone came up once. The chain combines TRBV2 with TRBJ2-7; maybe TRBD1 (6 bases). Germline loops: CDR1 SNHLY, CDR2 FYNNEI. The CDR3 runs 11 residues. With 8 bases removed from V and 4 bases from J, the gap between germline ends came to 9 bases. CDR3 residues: CASLGAYEQYF. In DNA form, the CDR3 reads TGTGCCAGCTTGGGGGCGTACGAGCAGTACTTC.

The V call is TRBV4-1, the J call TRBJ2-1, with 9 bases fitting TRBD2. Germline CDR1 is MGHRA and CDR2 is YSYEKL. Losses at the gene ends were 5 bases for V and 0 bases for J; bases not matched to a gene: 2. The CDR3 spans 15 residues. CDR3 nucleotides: TGCGCCAGCAGCTTTAGCGGGAGCTCCTACAATGAGCAGTTCTTC. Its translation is CASSFSGSSYNEQFF.

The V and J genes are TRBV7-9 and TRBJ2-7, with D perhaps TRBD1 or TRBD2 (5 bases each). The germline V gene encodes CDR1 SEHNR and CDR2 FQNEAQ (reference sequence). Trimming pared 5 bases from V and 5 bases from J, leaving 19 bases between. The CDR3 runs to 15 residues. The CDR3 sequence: CASSLSPGRLDEQYF. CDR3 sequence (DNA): TGTGCCAGCAGCCTCTCGCCGGGGCGCCTCGACGAGCAGTACTTC.

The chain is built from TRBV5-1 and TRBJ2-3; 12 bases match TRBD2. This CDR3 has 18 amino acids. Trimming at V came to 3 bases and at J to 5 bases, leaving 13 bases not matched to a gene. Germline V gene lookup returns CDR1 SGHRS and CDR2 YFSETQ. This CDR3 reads CASSSPGTSGLVVDTQYF. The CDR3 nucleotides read TGCGCCAGCAGCTCACCCGGGACTAGCGGGTTAGTGGTAGATACGCAGTATTTT.

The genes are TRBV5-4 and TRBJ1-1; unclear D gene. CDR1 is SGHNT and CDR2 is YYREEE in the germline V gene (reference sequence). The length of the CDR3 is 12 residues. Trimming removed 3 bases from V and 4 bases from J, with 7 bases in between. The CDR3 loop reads CASSWEGTEAFF. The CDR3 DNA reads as TGTGCCAGCAGCTGGGAGGGCACTGAAGCTTTCTTT. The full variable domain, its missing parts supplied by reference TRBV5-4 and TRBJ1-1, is ETGVTQSPTHLIKTRGQQVTLRCSSQSGHNTVSWYQQALGQGPQFIFQYYREEENGRGNFPPRFSGLQFPNYSSELNVNALELDDSALYLCASSWEGTEAFFGQGTRLTVV.

CDR3 in amino acids: CASSQQPSYEQYF. The CDR3 DNA reads TGTGCCAGCAGCCAACAACCTTCCTACGAGCAGTACTTC. The chain uses TRBV13 and TRBJ2-7; D unresolved. The CDR3 has 13 amino acids. The V gene's germline CDR1 is PRHDT and CDR2 FYEKMQ (reference sequence). Trimming shortened V by 5 bases and J by 1 base, and 9 bases separated the two germline ends.